This is a list of T cell receptor beta chains from one sample in a study of Graves' ophthalmopathy and Graves' hyperthyroidism. TCRdb re-analysed the multiplex PCR reads in MiXCR, keeping a single row per CDR3 protein. Of a few hundred thousand distinct CDR3 sequences in the sample, about a sixth were seen once. Sample: peripheral blood. The receptors stem from an adult woman with stable Graves' hyperthyroidism. Each CDR3 is given with its conserved first and last residue. A D gene is named only where the DNA matches it firmly. Where a row states a size, it is once, few, many or the class of an expanded clone; other rows omit it.

d_call	j_call	clone_size	v_call	cdr3_nt	cdr3_aa
-	TRBJ2-5	many	TRBV28	TGTGCGGCGCAGAACCTACAGGGATTGCAGACCCAGTACTTC	CAAQNLQGLQTQYF
-	TRBJ2-2	many	TRBV2	TGTGCCAGCCAACCGGGACTCCCAAACACCGGGGAGCTGTTTTTT	CASQPGLPNTGELFF
TRBD2	TRBJ2-2	many	TRBV7-3	TGTGCCAGCAGTACTAGCGGGAGTGCCGGGGAGCTGTTTTTT	CASSTSGSAGELFF
-	TRBJ2-5	many	TRBV7-2	TGTGCCAGCAGCTCTAGACTAGGGAGTGGAGAGACCCAGTACTTC	CASSSRLGSGETQYF
TRBD1	TRBJ2-7	-	TRBV3-1	TGTGCCAGCAGCCCAACATTCCCCGGGACAGGGGAGTACGAGCAGTACTTC	CASSPTFPGTGEYEQYF
-	TRBJ1-5	-	TRBV12-5	TGTGCTAGTGGTCTTCTACGGGGGCAAGGCAATCAGCCCCAGCATTTT	CASGLLRGQGNQPQHF
-	TRBJ2-7	many	TRBV12-3/TRBV12-4	TGTGCCAGCAGTTTAAGTCAGTCCTACGAGCAGTACTTC	CASSLSQSYEQYF
-	TRBJ1-5	few	TRBV6-1	TGTGCCAGCAGGGCGAGACTCTATAGCAATCAGCCCCAGCATTTT	CASRARLYSNQPQHF
TRBD1	TRBJ2-4	many	TRBV6-1	TGTGCCAGCAGTCGCGACAGGGGAGGAAACATTCAGTACTTC	CASSRDRGGNIQYF
-	TRBJ1-1	many	TRBV7-8	TGTGCCAGCAGCTGGGGTGGAGGAATGAACACTGAAGCTTTCTTT	CASSWGGGMNTEAFF
-	TRBJ1-6	few	TRBV7-2	TGTGCCAGCAGCTTAGGCCTGGGGATGGATTCACCCCTCCACTTT	CASSLGLGMDSPLHF
-	TRBJ2-5	many	TRBV5-6	TGTGCCAGCAGCTTAAGCGGTTTTGGGCAAGAGACCCAGTACTTC	CASSLSGFGQETQYF
-	TRBJ2-7	many	TRBV28	TGTGCCAGCAGTTTCTACCTGGACCCAACCTACGAGCAGTACTTC	CASSFYLDPTYEQYF
-	TRBJ2-7	many	TRBV12-3/TRBV12-4	TGTGCCAGCAGTTTAGGGGCAGAGGCTGAAGAGCAGTACTTC	CASSLGAEAEEQYF
-	TRBJ2-2	-	TRBV19	TGTGCCAGCCGCCTGGGGGATTCGAACACCGGGGAGCTGTTTTTT	CASRLGDSNTGELFF
-	TRBJ2-7	-	TRBV7-8	TGTGCCAGCAGCCCTAGGGGAGACAACTACGAGCAGTACTTC	CASSPRGDNYEQYF
-	TRBJ2-2	many	TRBV6-5	TGTGCCAGCAGTTATCTGGGAGGTCAGACCGGGGAGCTGTTTTTT	CASSYLGGQTGELFF
-	TRBJ2-7	many	TRBV29-1	TGCAGCGTTGCTCAACGGGTCAACTACGAGCAGTACTTC	CSVAQRVNYEQYF
TRBD2	TRBJ2-5	many	TRBV7-8	TGTGCCAGCAGCTTTTTAGCGGGAGGCTACCAAGAGACCCAGTACTTC	CASSFLAGGYQETQYF
-	TRBJ1-1	many	TRBV4-1	TGCGCCAGCAGCCTAATTGTCGAGAGCACTGAAGCTTTCTTT	CASSLIVESTEAFF
TRBD1	TRBJ1-6	many	TRBV28	TGTGCCAGCAGTCAGGGGACAGGTGTTCGTATCTTTAGTTCACCCCTCCACTTT	CASSQGTGVRIFSSPLHF
TRBD1	TRBJ1-1	-	TRBV4-1	TGCGCCAGCAGCCAAGCAGGGGGACAGACGAACACTGAAGCTTTCTTT	CASSQAGGQTNTEAFF
-	TRBJ2-7	many	TRBV6-2/TRBV6-3	TGTGCCAGCAGTTACTCAGGGGGCGAGCAGTACTTC	CASSYSGGEQYF
-	TRBJ2-7	-	TRBV6-2/TRBV6-3	TGTGCCAGCAGTTACCGGAGGGCAACCGGCCAGCAGTACTTC	CASSYRRATGQQYF
-	TRBJ1-2	few	TRBV6-1	TGTGCCAGCACGCTGGGGGCTAACTATGGCTACACCTTC	CASTLGANYGYTF
-	TRBJ2-5	many	TRBV6-2/TRBV6-3	TGTGCCAGCAGTTATCAGGGGACCCAGTACTTC	CASSYQGTQYF
TRBD2	TRBJ2-2	-	TRBV6-1	TGTGCCAGCAAGGAGCGGGGGGGTCCCGGGGAGCTGTTTTTT	CASKERGGPGELFF
TRBD1	TRBJ2-7	-	TRBV12-3/TRBV12-4	TGTGCCAGCAGTTTCGGACAGGGAGACTACTACGAGCAGTACTTC	CASSFGQGDYYEQYF
-	TRBJ2-7	many	TRBV7-6	TGTGCCAGCAGCTTAGCGGGGAATAGGAGGCAGTACTTC	CASSLAGNRRQYF
TRBD2	TRBJ2-5	many	TRBV20-1	TGCAGTGCTGGACCGGGACTAGCGCGTCAAGAGACCCAGTACTTC	CSAGPGLARQETQYF
-	TRBJ2-1	many	TRBV2	TGTGCCAGCAGTGATTTTGTCGTGGCGGGACGCGATTTCAATGAGCAGTTCTTC	CASSDFVVAGRDFNEQFF
-	TRBJ2-7	-	TRBV5-1	TGCGCCAGCAGCCTGGACAGTTTTTTC	CASSLDSFF
TRBD2	TRBJ2-7	many	TRBV7-2	TGTGCCAGCAGCTTAATGGGACTAGGCGACGAGCAGTACTTC	CASSLMGLGDEQYF
TRBD1	TRBJ2-7	many	TRBV11-2	TGTGCCAGCAGTCCCATATGGGACAGGAAAGACGAGCAGTACTTC	CASSPIWDRKDEQYF
TRBD2	TRBJ2-2	-	TRBV3-1	TGTGCCAGCAGCCAAGGCTTCCTAGCGGGAGTCGGCGGGGAGCTGTTTTTT	CASSQGFLAGVGGELFF
TRBD1	TRBJ2-7	many	TRBV25-1	TGTGCCAGCAGTGAAACGACAGGGTACCGCTACGAGCAGTACTTC	CASSETTGYRYEQYF
TRBD2	TRBJ2-1	many	TRBV28	TGTGCCAGCAGTTCCTCGGGACTAAGGAACAATGAGCAGTTCTTC	CASSSSGLRNNEQFF
TRBD1	TRBJ2-5	many	TRBV7-9	TGTGCCAGCAGCTTAGTTGGGACAGCGCAAGAGACCCAGTACTTC	CASSLVGTAQETQYF
TRBD1	TRBJ1-2	medium-sized	TRBV27	TGTGCCAGCAGTCCTGGACAGGGAAGGAGAGGCTACACCTTC	CASSPGQGRRGYTF
-	TRBJ1-3	many	TRBV6-1	TGTGCCAGCAGTGAAGACGGGAGTACTGGAAACACCATATATTTT	CASSEDGSTGNTIYF
TRBD1	TRBJ2-5	many	TRBV28	TGTGCCAGCAGTTTATCGGACAGGGGAAGCGAGACCCAGTACTTC	CASSLSDRGSETQYF
TRBD2	TRBJ2-7	many	TRBV4-2	TGTGCCAGCAGCCAAGAAACTAGCGGGAGATTTGGCGAGCAGTACTTC	CASSQETSGRFGEQYF
TRBD1	TRBJ2-4	few	TRBV11-1	TGTGCCAGCAGCTTACTGGACAGGATCTCCTTAGCCAAAAACATTCAGTACTTC	CASSLLDRISLAKNIQYF
TRBD1	TRBJ2-7	-	TRBV28	TGTGCCAGCAGCCGACCGCGGGCAGGGGGCGGCTACGAGCAGTACTTC	CASSRPRAGGGYEQYF
-	TRBJ1-2	-	TRBV20-1	TGCAGTGCTCCAAGGTCCTCCAGCTCTTCCCACTATGGCTACACCTTC	CSAPRSSSSSHYGYTF
TRBD2	TRBJ2-5	many	TRBV12-3/TRBV12-4	TGTGCCAGCAGTCTCAATCCTAGCGGGGGGGACTTAGAGACCCAGTACTTC	CASSLNPSGGDLETQYF
-	TRBJ1-1	many	TRBV29-1	TGCAGCGTTACACAGGGTGTCGTTCTGAACACTGAAGCTTTCTTT	CSVTQGVVLNTEAFF
TRBD1	TRBJ1-1	many	TRBV10-3	TGTGCCATCAGTGGGGGGGACAGGGAAGGGACTGAAGCTTTCTTT	CAISGGDREGTEAFF
-	TRBJ1-1	many	TRBV4-1	TGCGCCAGCAGCCATGCATTTGGGGCGGAGGACACTGAAGCTTTCTTT	CASSHAFGAEDTEAFF
-	TRBJ2-5	few	TRBV11-1	TGTGCCAGCAGCATAGGGGCGAGGGTTAGACACCTCCAAGAGACCCAGTACTTC	CASSIGARVRHLQETQYF
TRBD1	TRBJ1-2	-	TRBV6-1	TGTGCCAGCAGTGAAGCCGACAGGGGGCTATTCTATGGCTACACCTTC	CASSEADRGLFYGYTF
-	TRBJ1-1	few	TRBV4-3	TGCGCCAGCAGCCAAGACCATAGGGGTGAAGCTTTCTTT	CASSQDHRGEAFF
-	TRBJ1-2	-	TRBV11-2	TGTGTCAGCAGCCCAGGCCAGGGTTATGGCTACACCTTC	CVSSPGQGYGYTF
-	TRBJ2-5	many	TRBV29-1	TGCAGCGTTGAGCGTCTTAATGGTGAGACCCAGTACTTC	CSVERLNGETQYF
-	TRBJ2-7	many	TRBV6-1	TGTGCCAGCAGGTTTACGATGGACAAATACGAGCAGTACTTC	CASRFTMDKYEQYF